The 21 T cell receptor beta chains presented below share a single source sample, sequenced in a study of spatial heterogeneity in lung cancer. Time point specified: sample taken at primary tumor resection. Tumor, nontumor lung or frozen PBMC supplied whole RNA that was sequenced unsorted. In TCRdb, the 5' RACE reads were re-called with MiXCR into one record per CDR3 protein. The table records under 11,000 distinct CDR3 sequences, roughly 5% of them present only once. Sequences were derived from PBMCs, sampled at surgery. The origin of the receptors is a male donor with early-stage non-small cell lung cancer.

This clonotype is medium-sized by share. CDR3 DNA: TGCAGCGTTGTTGGGAAAGGCTATGAGAATGGCTACACCTTC. This translates into CSVVGKGYENGYTF. The chain recombines TRBV29-1 with TRBJ1-2, with D unresolved. The CDR3 extends over 14 amino acids. V lost 4 bases and J lost 6, with 18 bases in between. Germline V gene sequence: CDR1 SQVTM, CDR2 ANQGSEA.

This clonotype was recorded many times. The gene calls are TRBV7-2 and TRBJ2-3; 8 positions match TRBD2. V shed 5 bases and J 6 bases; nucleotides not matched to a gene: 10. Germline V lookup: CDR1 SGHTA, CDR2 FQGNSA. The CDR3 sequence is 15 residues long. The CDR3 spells CASSPVAGGSDTQYF. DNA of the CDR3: TGTGCCAGCAGCCCCGTGGCGGGGGGTTCGGATACGCAGTATTTT.

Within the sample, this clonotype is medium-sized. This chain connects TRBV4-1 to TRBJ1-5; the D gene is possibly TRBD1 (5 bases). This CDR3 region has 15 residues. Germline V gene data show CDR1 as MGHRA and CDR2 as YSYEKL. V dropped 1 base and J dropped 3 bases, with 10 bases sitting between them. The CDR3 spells CASSQGDRNNQPQHF. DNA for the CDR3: TGCGCCAGCAGCCAAGGCGACAGAAACAATCAGCCCCAGCATTTT.

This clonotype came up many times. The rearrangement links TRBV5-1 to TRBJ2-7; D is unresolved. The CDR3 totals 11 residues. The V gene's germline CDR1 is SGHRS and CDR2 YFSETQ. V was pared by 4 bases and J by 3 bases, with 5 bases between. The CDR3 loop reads CASSNSYEQYF. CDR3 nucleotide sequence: TGCGCCAGCAGCAACAGCTACGAGCAGTACTTC.

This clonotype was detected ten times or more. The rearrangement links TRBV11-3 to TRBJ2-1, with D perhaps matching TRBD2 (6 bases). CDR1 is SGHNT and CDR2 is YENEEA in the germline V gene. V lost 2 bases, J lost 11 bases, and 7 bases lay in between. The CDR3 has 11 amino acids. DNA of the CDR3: TGTGCCAGCAGCTTACGGGAGAAGCAGTTCTTC. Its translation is CASSLREKQFF.

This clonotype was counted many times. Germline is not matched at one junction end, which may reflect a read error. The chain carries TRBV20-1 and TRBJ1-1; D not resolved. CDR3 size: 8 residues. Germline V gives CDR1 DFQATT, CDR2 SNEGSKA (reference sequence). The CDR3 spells CSASYSGF. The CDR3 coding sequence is TGCAGTGCTAGCTACAGTGGGTTT.

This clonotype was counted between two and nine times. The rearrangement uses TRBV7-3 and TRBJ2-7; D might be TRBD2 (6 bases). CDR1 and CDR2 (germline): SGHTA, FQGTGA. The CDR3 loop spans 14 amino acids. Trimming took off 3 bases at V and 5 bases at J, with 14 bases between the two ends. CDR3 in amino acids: CASSFQGGAHEQYF. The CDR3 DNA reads TGTGCCAGCAGCTTTCAGGGAGGTGCCCACGAGCAGTACTTC.

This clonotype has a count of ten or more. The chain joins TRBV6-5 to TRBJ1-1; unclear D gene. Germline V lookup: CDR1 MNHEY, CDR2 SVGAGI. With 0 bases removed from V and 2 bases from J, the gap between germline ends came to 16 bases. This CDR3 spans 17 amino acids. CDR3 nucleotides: TGTGCCAGCAGTTACTCGAGAACGACAAAGGGCAACACTGAAGCTTTCTTT. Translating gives CASSYSRTTKGNTEAFF.

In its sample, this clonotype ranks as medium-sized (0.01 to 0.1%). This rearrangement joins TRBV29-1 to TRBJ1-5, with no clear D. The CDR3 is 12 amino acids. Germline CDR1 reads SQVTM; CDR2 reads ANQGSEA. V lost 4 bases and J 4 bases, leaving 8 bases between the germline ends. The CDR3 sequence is CSVAFGNQPQHF. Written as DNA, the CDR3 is TGCAGCGTTGCTTTTGGGAATCAGCCCCAGCATTTT.

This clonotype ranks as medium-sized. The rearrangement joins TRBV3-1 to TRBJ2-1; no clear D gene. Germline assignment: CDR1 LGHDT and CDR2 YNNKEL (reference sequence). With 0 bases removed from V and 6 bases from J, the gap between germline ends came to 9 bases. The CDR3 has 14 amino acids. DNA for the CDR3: TGTGCCAGCAGCCAAGAGAGCTACTCCAATGAGCAGTTCTTC. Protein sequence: CASSQESYSNEQFF.

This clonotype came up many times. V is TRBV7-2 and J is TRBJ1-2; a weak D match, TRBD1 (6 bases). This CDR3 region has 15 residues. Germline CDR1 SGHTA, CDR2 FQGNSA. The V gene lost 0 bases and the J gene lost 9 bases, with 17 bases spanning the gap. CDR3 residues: CASSLAPVGGRSYTF. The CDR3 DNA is TGTGCCAGCAGCTTAGCGCCGGTGGGGGGCCGAAGCTACACCTTC.

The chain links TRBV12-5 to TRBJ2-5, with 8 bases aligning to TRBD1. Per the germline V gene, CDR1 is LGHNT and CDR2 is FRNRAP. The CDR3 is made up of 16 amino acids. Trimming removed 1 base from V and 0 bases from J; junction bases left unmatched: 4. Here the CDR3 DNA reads TGTGCTAGTGGTTTGGGGACAGGGTCGAACCAAGAGACCCAGTACTTC. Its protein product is CASGLGTGSNQETQYF.

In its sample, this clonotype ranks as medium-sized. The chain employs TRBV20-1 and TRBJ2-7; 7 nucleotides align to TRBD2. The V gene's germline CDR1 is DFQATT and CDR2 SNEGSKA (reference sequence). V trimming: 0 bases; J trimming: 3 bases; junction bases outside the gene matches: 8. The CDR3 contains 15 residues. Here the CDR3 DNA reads TGCAGTGCTAGAGATCCACGGGAGGCCAGCTACGAGCAGTACTTC. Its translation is CSARDPREASYEQYF.

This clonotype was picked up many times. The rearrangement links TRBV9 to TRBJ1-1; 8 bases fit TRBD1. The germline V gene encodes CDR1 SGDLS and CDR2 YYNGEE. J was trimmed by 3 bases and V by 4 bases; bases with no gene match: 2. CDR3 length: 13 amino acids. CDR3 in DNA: TGTGCCAGCAGCACGACAGGGGACACTGAAGCTTTCTTT. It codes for CASSTTGDTEAFF.

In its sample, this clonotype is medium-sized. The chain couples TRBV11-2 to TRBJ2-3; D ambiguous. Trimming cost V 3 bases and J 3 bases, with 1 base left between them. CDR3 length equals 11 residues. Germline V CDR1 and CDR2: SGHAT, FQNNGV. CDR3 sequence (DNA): TGTGCCAGCAGCTTTACAGATACGCAGTATTTT. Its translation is CASSFTDTQYF.

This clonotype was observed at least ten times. The CDR3 region has the DNA TGCGCCAGCAGCTTGACGGGTAGACAGGGGGCAGAGACCCAGTACTTC. It translates to CASSLTGRQGAETQYF. The chain carries TRBV5-1 and TRBJ2-5, with 10 bases that match TRBD1. The germline CDR1 and CDR2 sequences are SGHRS and YFSETQ. V lost 1 base and J lost 4; bases outside the gene matches: 7. The CDR3 sequence is 16 residues long.

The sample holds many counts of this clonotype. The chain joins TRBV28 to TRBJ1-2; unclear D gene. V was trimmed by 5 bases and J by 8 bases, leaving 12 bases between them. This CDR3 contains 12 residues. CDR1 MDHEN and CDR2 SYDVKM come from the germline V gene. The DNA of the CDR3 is TGTGCCAGCAGTACCTCAGTCAGCGGCTACACCTTC. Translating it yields CASSTSVSGYTF.

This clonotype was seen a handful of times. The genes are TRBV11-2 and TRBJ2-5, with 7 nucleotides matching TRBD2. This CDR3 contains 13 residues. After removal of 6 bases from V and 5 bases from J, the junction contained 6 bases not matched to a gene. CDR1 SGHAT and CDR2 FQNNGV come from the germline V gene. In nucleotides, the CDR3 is TGTGCCAGCAGACGACTAGCCAGGGAGACCCAGTACTTC. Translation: CASRRLARETQYF.

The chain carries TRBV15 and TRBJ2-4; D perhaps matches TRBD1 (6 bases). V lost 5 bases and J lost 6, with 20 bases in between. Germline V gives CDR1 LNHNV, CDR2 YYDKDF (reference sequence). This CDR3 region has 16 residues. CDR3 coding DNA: TGTGCCACCAGCTCTAAGTGGGCAGGGGCAAGAAACATTCAGTACTTC. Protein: CATSSKWAGARNIQYF.

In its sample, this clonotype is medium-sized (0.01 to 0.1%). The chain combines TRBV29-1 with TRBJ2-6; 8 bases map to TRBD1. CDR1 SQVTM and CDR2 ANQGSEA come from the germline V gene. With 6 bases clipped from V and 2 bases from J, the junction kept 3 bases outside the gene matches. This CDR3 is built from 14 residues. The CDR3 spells CSVSRGPGANVLTF. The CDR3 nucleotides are TGCAGCGTCAGCAGGGGGCCTGGGGCCAACGTCCTGACTTTC.

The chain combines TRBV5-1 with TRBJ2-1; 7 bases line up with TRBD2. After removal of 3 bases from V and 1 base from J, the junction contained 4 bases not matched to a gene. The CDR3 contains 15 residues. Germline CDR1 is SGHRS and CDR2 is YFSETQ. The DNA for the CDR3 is TGCGCCAGCAGCTGGGCTAGCGGTTCCTACAATGAGCAGTTCTTC. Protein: CASSWASGSYNEQFF.